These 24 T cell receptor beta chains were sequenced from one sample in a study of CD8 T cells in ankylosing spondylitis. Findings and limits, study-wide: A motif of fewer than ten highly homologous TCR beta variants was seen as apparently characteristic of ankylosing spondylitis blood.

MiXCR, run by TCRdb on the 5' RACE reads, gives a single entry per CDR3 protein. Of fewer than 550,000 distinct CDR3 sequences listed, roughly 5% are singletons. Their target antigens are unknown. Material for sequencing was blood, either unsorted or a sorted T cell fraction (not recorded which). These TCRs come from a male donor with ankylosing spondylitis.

The DNA of the CDR3 is TGTGCCAGCCAGACTAGTTTTACAGATACGCAGTATTTT. Translating it yields CASQTSFTDTQYF. The gene calls are TRBV12-3 or TRBV12-4 and TRBJ2-3; D is perhaps TRBD2 (6 bases). CDR3 length: 13 amino acids. Between the trimmed V and J ends, which lost 8 bases and 3 bases, there was a span of 12 bases.

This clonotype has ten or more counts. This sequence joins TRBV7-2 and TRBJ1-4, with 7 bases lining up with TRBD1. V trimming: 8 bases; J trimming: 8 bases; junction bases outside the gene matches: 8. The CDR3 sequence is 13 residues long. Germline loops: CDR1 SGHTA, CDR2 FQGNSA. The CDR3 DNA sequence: TGTGCCAGCCGGGGGCAGGGGGGAGAAAAACTGTTTTTT. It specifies CASRGQGGEKLFF.

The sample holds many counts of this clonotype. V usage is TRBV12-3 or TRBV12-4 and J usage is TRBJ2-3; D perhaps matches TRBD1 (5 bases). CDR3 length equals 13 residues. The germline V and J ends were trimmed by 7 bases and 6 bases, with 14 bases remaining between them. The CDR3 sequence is CASKFQGADTQYF. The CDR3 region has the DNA TGTGCCAGCAAGTTCCAAGGGGCTGATACGCAGTATTTT.

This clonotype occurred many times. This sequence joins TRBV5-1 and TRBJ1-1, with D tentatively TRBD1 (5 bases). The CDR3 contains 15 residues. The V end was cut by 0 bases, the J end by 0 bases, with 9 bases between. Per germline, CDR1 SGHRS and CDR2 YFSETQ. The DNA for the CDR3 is TGCGCCAGCAGCTTGGCGATAGGGGTGAACACTGAAGCTTTCTTT. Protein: CASSLAIGVNTEAFF.

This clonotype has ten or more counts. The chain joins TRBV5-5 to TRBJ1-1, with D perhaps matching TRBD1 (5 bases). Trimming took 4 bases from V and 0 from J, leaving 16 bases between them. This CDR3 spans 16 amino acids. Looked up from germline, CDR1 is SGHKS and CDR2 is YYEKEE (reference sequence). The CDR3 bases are TGTGCCAGCAGCCCGGGGGGGGGATCGATGAACACTGAAGCTTTCTTT. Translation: CASSPGGGSMNTEAFF.

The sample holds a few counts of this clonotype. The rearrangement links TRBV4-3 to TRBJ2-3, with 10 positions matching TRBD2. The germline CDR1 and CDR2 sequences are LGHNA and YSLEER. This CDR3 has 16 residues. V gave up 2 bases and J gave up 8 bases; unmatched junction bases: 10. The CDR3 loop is CASSQQREGGIGTQYF. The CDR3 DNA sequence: TGCGCCAGCAGCCAACAGCGGGAGGGAGGGATTGGTACGCAGTATTTT.

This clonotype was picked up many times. The CDR3 sequence is CAIRWDTGRNEQYF. In nucleotides, the CDR3 is TGTGCCATCAGGTGGGACACCGGGAGGAACGAGCAGTACTTC. The rearrangement uses TRBV10-3 and TRBJ2-7; D possibly corresponds to TRBD2 (7 bases). The ends were cut back, 6 bases at V and 5 bases at J, with 17 bases in the middle. The CDR3 is 14 residues long. The germline CDR1 and CDR2 sequences are ENHRY and SYGVKD.

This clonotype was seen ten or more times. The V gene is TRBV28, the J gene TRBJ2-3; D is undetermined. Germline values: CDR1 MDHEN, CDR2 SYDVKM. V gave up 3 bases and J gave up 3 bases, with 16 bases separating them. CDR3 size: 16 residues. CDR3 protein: CASSFVSIQRTDTQYF. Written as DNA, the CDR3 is TGTGCCAGCAGTTTCGTGTCAATTCAACGTACAGATACGCAGTATTTT.

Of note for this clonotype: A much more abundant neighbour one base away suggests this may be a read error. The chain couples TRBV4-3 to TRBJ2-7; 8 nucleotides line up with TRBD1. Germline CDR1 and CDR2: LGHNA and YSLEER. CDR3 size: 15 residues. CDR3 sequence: CASSRGDRGPYQQYF. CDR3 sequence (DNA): TGCGCCAGCAGCCGAGGCGACAGGGGCCCCTACCAGCAGTACTTC.

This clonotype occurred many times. The CDR3 coding sequence is TGCAGTGCCGTCGGACAGGGGGCAGGTCAAGAGACCCAGTACTTC. It is translated as CSAVGQGAGQETQYF. The rearrangement joins TRBV20-1 to TRBJ2-5; TRBD1 aligns across 11 bases. V dropped 6 bases and J dropped 2; count of bases not matched to a gene: 8. CDR1 is DFQATT, CDR2 SNEGSKA, per germline (reference sequence). CDR3 length equals 15 residues.

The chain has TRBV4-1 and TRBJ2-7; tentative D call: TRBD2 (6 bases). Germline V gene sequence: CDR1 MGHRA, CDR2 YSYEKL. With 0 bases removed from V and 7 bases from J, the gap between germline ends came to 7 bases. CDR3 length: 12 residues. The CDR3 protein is CASSQDSGEQYF. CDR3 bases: TGCGCCAGCAGCCAAGACAGCGGGGAGCAGTACTTC.

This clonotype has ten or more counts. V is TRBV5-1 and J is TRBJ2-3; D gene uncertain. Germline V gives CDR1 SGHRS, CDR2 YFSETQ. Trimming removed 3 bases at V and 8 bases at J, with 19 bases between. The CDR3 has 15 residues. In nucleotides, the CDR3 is TGCGCCAGCAGCTCCAAGGAGTCCGTGGTGGGTACGCAGTATTTT. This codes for CASSSKESVVGTQYF.

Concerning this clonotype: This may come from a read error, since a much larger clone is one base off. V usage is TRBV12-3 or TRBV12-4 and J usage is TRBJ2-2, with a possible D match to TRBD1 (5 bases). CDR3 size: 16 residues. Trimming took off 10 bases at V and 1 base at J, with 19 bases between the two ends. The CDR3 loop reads CATNPFPRENTGELFF. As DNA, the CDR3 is TGTGCCACCAACCCTTTCCCCAGGGAGAACACCGGGGAGCTGTTTTTT.

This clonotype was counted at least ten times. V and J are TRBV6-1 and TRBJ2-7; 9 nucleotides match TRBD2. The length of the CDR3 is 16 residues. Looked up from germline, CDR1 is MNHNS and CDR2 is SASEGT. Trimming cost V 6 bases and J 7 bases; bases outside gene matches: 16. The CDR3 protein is CASSNGVAGVLWEQYF. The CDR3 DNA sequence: TGTGCCAGCAGCAACGGGGTAGCGGGGGTCCTCTGGGAGCAGTACTTC.

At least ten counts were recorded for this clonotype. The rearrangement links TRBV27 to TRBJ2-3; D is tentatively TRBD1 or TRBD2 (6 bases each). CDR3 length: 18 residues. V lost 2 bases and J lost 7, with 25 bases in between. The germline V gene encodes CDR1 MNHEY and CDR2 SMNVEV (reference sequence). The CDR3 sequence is CASSLITLGGGAGYTQYF. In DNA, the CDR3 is TGTGCCAGCAGTTTAATTACTCTAGGGGGAGGAGCAGGTTATACGCAGTATTTT.

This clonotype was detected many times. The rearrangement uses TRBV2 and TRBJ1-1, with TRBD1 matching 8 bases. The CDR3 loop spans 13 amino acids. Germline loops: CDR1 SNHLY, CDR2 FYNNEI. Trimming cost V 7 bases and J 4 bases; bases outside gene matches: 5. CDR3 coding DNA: TGTGCCAGCATGCCCGACAGGGGCACTGAAGCTTTCTTT. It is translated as CASMPDRGTEAFF.

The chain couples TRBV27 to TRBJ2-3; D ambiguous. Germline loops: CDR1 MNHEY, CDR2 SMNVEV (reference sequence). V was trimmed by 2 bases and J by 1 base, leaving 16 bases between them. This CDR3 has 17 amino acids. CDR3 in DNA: TGTGCCAGCAGTTTAGTTGAAGGATTTCGGCGCACAGATACGCAGTATTTT. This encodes CASSLVEGFRRTDTQYF.

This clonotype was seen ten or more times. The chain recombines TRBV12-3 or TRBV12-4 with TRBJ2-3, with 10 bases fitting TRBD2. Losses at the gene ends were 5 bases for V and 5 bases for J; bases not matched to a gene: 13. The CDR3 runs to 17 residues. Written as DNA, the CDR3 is TGTGCCAGCAGTCCCGAGTGGTCTAGCGGGGGTTTAGATACGCAGTATTTT. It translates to CASSPEWSSGGLDTQYF.

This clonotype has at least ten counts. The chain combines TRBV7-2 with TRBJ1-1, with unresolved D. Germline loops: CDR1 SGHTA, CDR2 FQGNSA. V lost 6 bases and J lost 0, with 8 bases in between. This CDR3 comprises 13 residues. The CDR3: CASRRSMNTEAFF. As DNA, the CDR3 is TGTGCCAGCAGGAGGAGCATGAACACTGAAGCTTTCTTT.

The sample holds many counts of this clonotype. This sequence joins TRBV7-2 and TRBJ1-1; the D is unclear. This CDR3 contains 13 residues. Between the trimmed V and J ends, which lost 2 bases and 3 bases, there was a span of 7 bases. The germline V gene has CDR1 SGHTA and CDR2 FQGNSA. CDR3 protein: CASSLMAHTEAFF. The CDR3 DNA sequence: TGTGCCAGCAGCTTAATGGCGCACACTGAAGCTTTCTTT.

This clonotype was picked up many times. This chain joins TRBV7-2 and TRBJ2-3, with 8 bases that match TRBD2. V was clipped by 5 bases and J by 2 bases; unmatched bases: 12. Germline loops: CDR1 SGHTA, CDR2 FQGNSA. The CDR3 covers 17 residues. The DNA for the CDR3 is TGTGCCAGCAGCCAGTTTCTGCGGGGGGACCCCACAGATACGCAGTATTTT. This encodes CASSQFLRGDPTDTQYF.

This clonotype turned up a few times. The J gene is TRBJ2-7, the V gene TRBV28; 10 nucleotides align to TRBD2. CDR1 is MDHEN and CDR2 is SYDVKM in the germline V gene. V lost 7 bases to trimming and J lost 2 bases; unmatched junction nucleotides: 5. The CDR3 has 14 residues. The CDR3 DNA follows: TGTGCCAGCACTTGGACTAGCGGACCCTACGAGCAGTACTTC. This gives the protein CASTWTSGPYEQYF.

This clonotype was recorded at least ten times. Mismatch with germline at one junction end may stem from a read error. The CDR3: CAISVTESNEQFF. CDR3 in DNA: TGTGCCATTAGTGTCACGGAGTCCAATGAGCAGTTCTTC. This chain links TRBV10-3 with TRBJ2-1, with unresolved D. Germline V gives CDR1 ENHRY, CDR2 SYGVKD. The CDR3 sequence is 13 residues long.

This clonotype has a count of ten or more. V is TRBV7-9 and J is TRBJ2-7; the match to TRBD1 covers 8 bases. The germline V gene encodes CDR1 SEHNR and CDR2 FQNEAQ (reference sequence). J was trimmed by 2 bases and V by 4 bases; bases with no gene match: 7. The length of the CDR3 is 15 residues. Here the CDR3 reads CASSSDRGYPYEQYF. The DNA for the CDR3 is TGTGCCAGCAGCTCTGACAGGGGTTACCCCTACGAGCAGTACTTC.